A selection of T cell receptor beta chains follows, all from one sample in a study of cytomegalovirus exposure and HLA in healthy donors. TCRdb's copy holds only in-frame clones and misses some; the assay was immunoSEQ multiplex PCR. This sample's table reports 150,000 to 200,000 clones. Source material: PBMCs. These TCRs come from a woman aged 18-30 years in good health and CMV-seropositive. Each CDR3 is given with its conserved first and last residue. D genes are given only for firm matches.

CDR3,DNA,D,J,V
CASSPPASANSETQYF,TGTGCCAGCTCACCGCCCGCTAGCGCCAATTCGGAGACCCAGTACTTC,-,TRBJ2-5,TRBV18
CASSRTGAGELFF,TGTGCCAGCAGCCGGACGGGAGCCGGGGAGCTGTTTTTT,-,TRBJ2-2,TRBV7-6
CASSAWGGRETQYF,TGTGCCAGCAGCGCGTGGGGCGGGAGAGAGACCCAGTACTTC,TRBD2,TRBJ2-5,TRBV7-9
CASSPTSGTYNEQFF,TGTGCCAGCAGCCCTACTAGCGGAACCTACAATGAGCAGTTCTTC,TRBD2,TRBJ2-1,TRBV4-2
CASSYPGGAEQYF,TGTGCCAGCAGTTATCCAGGGGGCGCCGAGCAGTACTTC,TRBD1,TRBJ2-7,TRBV6-5
CASSVVSGTYNEQFF,TGTGCCAGCAGCGTAGTTAGCGGCACCTACAATGAGCAGTTCTTC,-,TRBJ2-1,TRBV9
CASTGTGGTDTQYF,TGTGCCAGTACCGGGACAGGGGGAACAGATACGCAGTATTTT,TRBD1,TRBJ2-3,TRBV19
CASSYSTGELFF,TGTGCCAGCAGCTACAGCACCGGGGAGCTGTTTTTT,-,TRBJ2-2,TRBV2
CASSLVGQDHEQYF,TGTGCCAGCAGCTTGGTGGGACAGGACCACGAGCAGTACTTC,TRBD1,TRBJ2-7,TRBV5-6
CASSQLTGGSRKLFF,TGCGCCAGCAGCCAGCTAACAGGGGGCTCTAGAAAACTGTTTTTT,TRBD1,TRBJ1-4,TRBV4-3
CASSGRGPQETQYF,TGTGCCAGCAGTGGTAGGGGGCCGCAAGAGACCCAGTACTTC,TRBD1,TRBJ2-5,TRBV2
CASSLGAGGHFPETQYF,TGCGCCAGCAGCTTGGGAGCGGGAGGCCACTTTCCAGAGACCCAGTACTTC,TRBD2,TRBJ2-5,TRBV5-1
CASSAARLAGMDTQYF,TGTGCCAGCAGCGCGGCTAGACTAGCGGGGATGGATACGCAGTATTTT,TRBD2,TRBJ2-3,TRBV5-4
CASRETGFGNEQFF,TGTGCCAGCAGGGAGACAGGGTTCGGCAATGAGCAGTTCTTC,TRBD1,TRBJ2-1,TRBV6-1
CASSYSLGEGIQYF,TGTGCCAGCAGTTACTCGTTAGGGGAGGGCATTCAGTACTTC,TRBD2,TRBJ2-4,TRBV6-5
CASSPTPQGESQPQHF,TGTGCCAGCAGCCCCACCCCGCAGGGGGAATCACAGCCCCAGCATTTT,TRBD1,TRBJ1-5,TRBV5-5
CASSPLTGGAYEQYF,TGTGCCAGCTCGCCTTTGACAGGGGGTGCCTACGAGCAGTACTTC,TRBD1,TRBJ2-7,TRBV18
CASSPLTSGNYNEQFF,TGTGCCAGCAGTCCCTTGACTAGCGGGAACTACAATGAGCAGTTCTTC,TRBD2,TRBJ2-1,TRBV6-6
CASSQDGTTGETQYF,TGCGCCAGCAGCCAAGATGGGACTACGGGGGAGACCCAGTACTTC,TRBD2,TRBJ2-5,TRBV4-1
CASSLTGGAHTIYF,TGTGCCAGCAGCTTGACAGGGGGCGCGCACACCATATATTTT,TRBD1,TRBJ1-3,TRBV5-5
CASSQDWSSGETQYF,TGTGCCAGCAGCCAAGATTGGAGTAGCGGAGAGACCCAGTACTTC,-,TRBJ2-5,TRBV14
CASSLGADTYEQYF,TGTGCCAGCAGTTTAGGGGCTGACACCTACGAGCAGTACTTC,-,TRBJ2-7,TRBV27
CASSLVAGGAYEQYF,TGTGCCAGCAGCTTAGTGGCGGGGGGCGCCTACGAGCAGTACTTC,TRBD2,TRBJ2-7,TRBV7-2
CASSLVRGTGRNTEAFF,TGTGCCAGCAGCTTAGTTAGGGGGACAGGGCGGAACACTGAAGCTTTCTTT,TRBD1,TRBJ1-1,TRBV11-2
CASSQFGQPQHF,TGTGCCAGCAGCCAATTCGGTCAGCCCCAGCATTTT,-,TRBJ1-5,TRBV14
CASSIPLAWSTGELFF,TGTGCCAGTAGTATACCCCTAGCGTGGAGCACCGGGGAGCTGTTTTTT,-,TRBJ2-2,TRBV19
CASSLASKETQYF,TGCGCCAGCAGCTTGGCCTCTAAAGAGACCCAGTACTTC,-,TRBJ2-5,TRBV5-1
CASSFAGGAGYGYTF,TGTGCCAGCAGCTTCGCCGGGGGGGCCGGGTATGGCTACACCTTC,-,TRBJ1-2,TRBV11-1
CSVGTGIGQPQHF,TGCAGCGTCGGGACAGGGATCGGTCAGCCCCAGCATTTT,TRBD1,TRBJ1-5,TRBV29-1
CASSTEVAPYNEQFF,TGTGCCAGTAGTACGGAGGTAGCGCCTTACAATGAGCAGTTCTTC,-,TRBJ2-1,TRBV19
CASSAWDGRGDTQYF,TGTGCCAGCAGTGCCTGGGACGGACGGGGGGATACGCAGTATTTT,-,TRBJ2-3,TRBV6-5
CASSRTGKNIQYF,TGTGCCAGCAGTCGGACTGGTAAAAACATTCAGTACTTC,-,TRBJ2-4,TRBV6-5
CASSFRGRVTGELFF,TGTGCCAGCAGTTTCAGAGGCAGGGTCACCGGGGAGCTGTTTTTT,-,TRBJ2-2,TRBV27
CASSTRGGVYEQYF,TGTGCCAGCAGCACCAGGGGTGGTGTCTACGAGCAGTACTTC,-,TRBJ2-7,TRBV11-2
CASSPAHSGDTEAFF,TGTGCCAGCTCACCCGCCCACTCGGGGGACACTGAAGCTTTCTTT,-,TRBJ1-1,TRBV18
CASSPSGTAYYGYTF,TGTGCCAGCAGCCCCTCCGGGACAGCGTACTATGGCTACACCTTC,TRBD1,TRBJ1-2,TRBV5-6
CASSQGPTGEELFF,TGTGCCAGCAGCCAAGGACCCACCGGGGAGGAGCTGTTTTTT,-,TRBJ2-2,TRBV4-2
CASSLAGGQGDYGYTF,TGCGCCAGCAGCTTGGCTGGAGGACAGGGAGACTATGGCTACACCTTC,TRBD1,TRBJ1-2,TRBV5-1
CASSGTGGANYGYTF,TGTGCCAGCAGCGGAACAGGGGGCGCAAACTATGGCTACACCTTC,TRBD1,TRBJ1-2,TRBV5-4
CASSLVVGGTGNTEAFF,TGTGCCAGCAGCTTAGTAGTGGGAGGGACAGGGAACACTGAAGCTTTCTTT,TRBD1,TRBJ1-1,TRBV7-2
CASSQGSSGANVLTF,TGCGCCAGCAGCCAAGGGAGCTCTGGGGCCAACGTCCTGACTTTC,-,TRBJ2-6,TRBV4-3
CATSSTSGGPFYEQYF,TGTGCCACCAGCTCGACTAGCGGGGGGCCCTTTTACGAGCAGTACTTC,TRBD2,TRBJ2-7,TRBV15
CSVARPTGNEQFF,TGCAGCGTTGCCCGACCCACGGGCAATGAGCAGTTCTTC,-,TRBJ2-1,TRBV29-1
CASSDEGQSTYEQYF,TGTGCCAGCAGTGACGAAGGACAGAGCACCTACGAGCAGTACTTC,-,TRBJ2-7,TRBV2
CASSVDHRQETQYF,TGTGCCAGCAGCGTAGACCACAGGCAAGAGACCCAGTACTTC,-,TRBJ2-5,TRBV9
CASSGRLAGFYEQYF,TGTGCCAGCAGCGGCAGACTAGCGGGATTCTACGAGCAGTACTTC,TRBD2,TRBJ2-7,TRBV11-2
CASSSGGANVLTF,TGTGCCAGCAGCTCAGGCGGGGCCAACGTCCTGACTTTC,-,TRBJ2-6,TRBV5-8
CATSRPLAGRNNEQFF,TGTGCCACCAGCAGACCGTTAGCGGGGAGAAACAATGAGCAGTTCTTC,TRBD2,TRBJ2-1,TRBV15
CASSPMDSLEPNYGYTF,TGTGCCAGCAGCCCGATGGACAGCCTTGAACCTAACTATGGCTACACCTTC,-,TRBJ1-2,TRBV5-6
CASSSDSYGYTF,TGTGCCAGTAGTAGTGACAGTTATGGCTACACCTTC,-,TRBJ1-2,TRBV19
CASRSAKGSGLAADTQYF,TGTGCCAGCAGATCCGCTAAGGGGAGCGGCCTAGCGGCAGATACGCAGTATTTT,TRBD2,TRBJ2-3,TRBV5-4
CASSLGAGYNQPQHF,TGTGCCAGCAGCTTAGGGGCAGGGTATAATCAGCCCCAGCATTTT,-,TRBJ1-5,TRBV7-8
CASSQVKGDSNTGELFF,TGCGCCAGCAGCCAAGTGAAGGGGGATTCGAACACCGGGGAGCTGTTTTTT,-,TRBJ2-2,TRBV4-3
CASSLFGTGGGSYNEQFF,TGTGCCAGCAGCTTGTTTGGGACAGGGGGTGGGTCCTACAATGAGCAGTTCTTC,TRBD1,TRBJ2-1,TRBV7-2
CASSLWGGTNTEAFF,TGTGCCAGCAGCTTATGGGGAGGGACGAACACTGAAGCTTTCTTT,-,TRBJ1-1,TRBV7-2
CASSHGTAYSGNTIYF,TGTGCCAGCAGCCACGGGACAGCATACTCTGGAAACACCATATATTTT,TRBD1,TRBJ1-3,TRBV7-2
CAISPGGLTEAFF,TGTGCCATCAGCCCAGGGGGCCTCACTGAAGCTTTCTTT,TRBD1,TRBJ1-1,TRBV10-3
CASSRTGGGPQHF,TGTGCCAGCAGCCGCACAGGGGGTGGGCCCCAGCATTTT,TRBD1,TRBJ1-5,TRBV6-1
CASSRNPGASSYNSPLHF,TGTGCCAGCAGCCGAAATCCAGGGGCGAGCTCCTATAATTCACCCCTCCACTTT,-,TRBJ1-6,TRBV27
CAWSVHSNQPQHF,TGTGCCTGGAGTGTACATAGCAATCAGCCCCAGCATTTT,-,TRBJ1-5,TRBV30